One and the same sample provided the 27 T cell receptor beta chains below, sequenced in a study of T cells in Graves' hyperthyroidism and ophthalmopathy. There were TCR beta CDR3 regions amplified from RNA transcripts. The TCR CDR3 first-round RT-PCR relied on the HTBI primer set. TCRdb independently ran MiXCR on the multiplex PCR reads; one entry per CDR3 protein. Of roughly 740,000 distinct CDR3 sequences listed, around 15% are singletons. Sequencing was performed on blood. These receptors came from a man aged 18 to 29 with Graves' hyperthyroidism.

The genes are TRBV29-1 and TRBJ1-2; D might be TRBD1 (6 bases). CDR1 and CDR2 from the germline V gene are SQVTM and ANQGSEA. This CDR3 has 13 residues. The V gene lost 7 bases and the J gene lost 3 bases, with 15 bases spanning the gap. The CDR3: CSAARGWDYGYTF. In DNA form, the CDR3 reads TGCAGCGCCGCCAGGGGTTGGGACTATGGCTACACCTTC.

This sequence joins TRBV6-2 or TRBV6-3 and TRBJ2-3; 7 bases agree with TRBD2. V lost 7 bases to trimming and J lost 1 base; unmatched junction nucleotides: 11. This CDR3 has 16 amino acids. CDR1 is MNHEY, CDR2 SVGEGT, per germline. This chain's CDR3 is CASTSAGEVGTDTQYF. The CDR3 DNA sequence: TGTGCCAGCACCTCCGCGGGGGAGGTGGGCACAGATACGCAGTATTTT.

This clonotype occurred many times. The chain's CDR3 is CASSLPGYTSNTGELFF. DNA for the CDR3: TGTGCCAGCAGTCTCCCGGGGTACACCTCGAACACCGGGGAGCTGTTTTTT. This chain links TRBV28 with TRBJ2-2; a weak D match, TRBD2 (5 bases). V was shortened by 5 bases and J by 0 bases, with 16 bases between the two germline ends. Germline lookup yields CDR1 MDHEN and CDR2 SYDVKM. CDR3 size: 17 residues.

This clonotype was detected many times. The CDR3 DNA sequence: TGTGCCAGCAGCCGGGCTGGGGGTCAAGAGACCCAGTACTTC. Its translation: CASSRAGGQETQYF. The chain couples TRBV2 to TRBJ2-5, with D tentatively TRBD1 or TRBD2 (5 bases each). CDR3 length: 14 amino acids. Germline CDR1 SNHLY, CDR2 FYNNEI. V dropped 6 bases and J dropped 2 bases, with 13 bases sitting between them.

This clonotype appeared a few times. The chain uses TRBV7-9 and TRBJ1-3; tentatively, D is TRBD1 (6 bases). The V gene's germline CDR1 is SEHNR and CDR2 FQNEAQ (reference sequence). The CDR3 is made up of 16 amino acids. The ends were cut back, 2 bases at V and 3 bases at J, with 14 bases in the middle. This CDR3 is CASSLYRVQGGNTIYF. The CDR3 DNA sequence: TGTGCCAGCAGCTTATACAGGGTACAAGGTGGAAACACCATATATTTT.

V is TRBV11-2 and J is TRBJ2-1; no clear D gene. Germline loops: CDR1 SGHAT, CDR2 FQNNGV. The CDR3 spans 12 residues. V dropped 4 bases and J dropped 12 bases, with 13 bases sitting between them. The CDR3 DNA follows: TGTGCCAGCAGCTCGGTGGGCTATAGGCAGTTCTTC. Translated, it gives CASSSVGYRQFF.

This clonotype has ten or more counts. J is TRBJ2-3 and V is TRBV28, with 9 bases identical to TRBD1. V lost 5 bases to trimming and J lost 3 bases; unmatched junction nucleotides: 9. Germline-derived CDR1 and CDR2 are MDHEN and SYDVKM. This CDR3 has 16 residues. CDR3 DNA sequence: TGTGCCAGCAGTCCCGGCGGCGGACAGGGGACAGATACGCAGTATTTT. Protein product: CASSPGGGQGTDTQYF.

This clonotype has a handful of counts. The V and J genes are TRBV20-1 and TRBJ1-5, with D possibly TRBD1 on 6 matching bases. The ends were cut back, 2 bases at V and 1 base at J, with 15 bases in the middle. CDR3 length: 16 amino acids. CDR1 is DFQATT and CDR2 is SNEGSKA in the germline V gene (reference sequence). CDR3 coding DNA: TGCAGTGCTAGACACGGGGGGGGGCGAAGCAATCAGCCCCAGCATTTT. Its translation is CSARHGGGRSNQPQHF.

This clonotype is labeled medium-sized. The chain joins TRBV11-2 to TRBJ2-3; 7 bases align to TRBD2. Trimming took 8 bases from V and 3 from J; bases not matched to a gene: 17. CDR3 length equals 17 residues. The germline CDR1 and CDR2 sequences are SGHAT and FQNNGV. CDR3 amino acids: CASWGSGSPGLTDTQYF. CDR3 sequence (DNA): TGTGCCAGCTGGGGTTCCGGGTCGCCGGGACTAACAGATACGCAGTATTTT.

In this sample, this clonotype turned up many times. The chain carries TRBV28 and TRBJ2-7, with D possibly being TRBD1 (5 bases). The CDR3 runs to 14 residues. Trimming stripped 6 bases from V and 5 bases from J, with 17 bases between. Looked up from germline, CDR1 is MDHEN and CDR2 is SYDVKM. In nucleotides, the CDR3 is TGTGCCAGCAGGATGACAGAGCTCCTCCACGAGCAGTACTTC. It translates to CASRMTELLHEQYF.

This chain connects TRBV6-2 or TRBV6-3 to TRBJ1-4; D is unresolved. The ends were cut back, 2 bases at V and 0 bases at J, with 13 bases in the middle. The CDR3 sequence is 17 residues long. Germline CDR1 is MNHEY and CDR2 is SVGEGT. The CDR3 is CASSYLTGPATNEKLFF. CDR3 coding DNA: TGTGCCAGCAGTTACCTGACCGGCCCTGCAACTAATGAAAAACTGTTTTTT.

This clonotype was observed a handful of times. V is TRBV14 and J is TRBJ2-7; the D gene is possibly TRBD1 (6 bases). Germline CDR1 SGHDN, CDR2 FVKESK. Between the trimmed V and J ends, which lost 0 bases and 1 base, there was a span of 10 bases. This CDR3 is built from 15 residues. CDR3 loop: CASSQEVGASYEQYF. For the CDR3, the DNA is TGTGCCAGCAGCCAAGAAGTGGGGGCTTCCTACGAGCAGTACTTC.

The chain uses TRBV20-1 and TRBJ1-5; 7 bases align to TRBD1. The J segment lost 0 bases and the V segment lost 6 bases, leaving 11 bases of the junction unmatched. Germline-derived CDR1 and CDR2 are DFQATT and SNEGSKA (reference sequence). The CDR3 spans 16 residues. CDR3 sequence: CSAKTGDQYSNQPQHF. CDR3 coding DNA: TGCAGTGCAAAAACAGGGGACCAATATAGCAATCAGCCCCAGCATTTT.

The chain employs TRBV25-1 and TRBJ1-5; the D is unclear. Trimming pared 4 bases from V and 12 bases from J, leaving 10 bases between. The CDR3 spans 11 residues. Germline V lookup: CDR1 MGHDK, CDR2 SYGVNS. CDR3 loop: CASSGTGGQHF. CDR3 coding DNA: TGTGCCAGCAGTGGGACGGGCGGCCAGCATTTT.

This chain links TRBV24-1 with TRBJ1-1; 8 bases fit TRBD1. J gave up 7 bases and V 3 bases, and 9 bases lay outside the gene matches. The CDR3 covers 15 residues. Per the germline V gene, CDR1 is KGHDR and CDR2 is SFDVKD. In DNA form, the CDR3 reads TGTGCCACCAGTGATCCGTCGACAGGGGTGAGTGAAGCTTTCTTT. Translating it yields CATSDPSTGVSEAFF.

This clonotype showed up many times. V and J are TRBV7-9 and TRBJ2-1; D unresolved. CDR3 length: 14 residues. Germline V gene lookup returns CDR1 SEHNR and CDR2 FQNEAQ (reference sequence). The germline V and J ends were trimmed by 1 base and 6 bases, with 10 bases remaining between them. CDR3 amino acids: CASSLVAAFNEQFF. DNA for the CDR3: TGTGCCAGCAGCTTAGTTGCGGCTTTCAATGAGCAGTTCTTC.

CDR3: CASSATQGSGNTIYF. The CDR3 DNA reads as TGTGCCAGCAGCGCAACACAGGGGTCTGGAAACACCATATATTTT. The chain is built from TRBV9 and TRBJ1-3; 7 bases are shared with TRBD1. The V and J ends lost 3 bases and 1 base, in that order; junction bases with no gene match: 4. The CDR3 has 15 residues. CDR1 is SGDLS and CDR2 is YYNGEE in the germline V gene. The full variable domain, with the rest looked up from reference TRBV9 and TRBJ1-3, is DSGVTQTPKHLITATGQRVTLRCSPRSGDLSVYWYQQSLDQGLQFLIQYYNGEERAKGNILERFSAQQFPDLHSELNLSSLELGDSALYFCASSATQGSGNTIYFGEGSWLTVV.

The rearrangement joins TRBV5-1 to TRBJ1-1; 7 bases agree with TRBD1. The CDR3 is 14 amino acids. Trimming at V came to 3 bases and at J to 5 bases, leaving 7 bases not matched to a gene. CDR1 is SGHRS and CDR2 is YFSETQ in the germline V gene. The CDR3 loop reads CASSSAAGGTEAFF. In DNA, the CDR3 is TGCGCCAGCAGCTCGGCGGCAGGGGGAACTGAAGCTTTCTTT.

This rearrangement joins TRBV27 to TRBJ1-1, with D uncertain. Trimming cost V 9 bases and J 8 bases, with 16 bases left between them. The CDR3 consists of 12 residues. The germline gives CDR1 MNHEY, CDR2 SMNVEV (reference sequence). The CDR3 DNA reads TGTGCCAGTCTAGGCGCGGGAGCCGAAGCTTTCTTT. This translates into CASLGAGAEAFF.

The gene calls are TRBV7-9 and TRBJ1-5, with 8 bases identical to TRBD1. The CDR3 has 14 residues. Losses at the gene ends were 2 bases for V and 5 bases for J; bases not matched to a gene: 2. Germline CDR1 is SEHNR and CDR2 is FQNEAQ (reference sequence). The CDR3 coding sequence is TGTGCCAGCAGCTTAATGGACAGGGATCAGCCCCAGCATTTT. This translates into CASSLMDRDQPQHF.

This clonotype has a count of ten or more. The rearrangement uses TRBV28 and TRBJ2-1; 7 bases are a match to TRBD1. Trimming took 4 bases from V and 7 from J; bases not matched to a gene: 13. CDR1 and CDR2 from the germline V gene are MDHEN and SYDVKM. The CDR3 totals 16 residues. The CDR3 here is CASSSATGASRNEQFF. The DNA of the CDR3 is TGTGCCAGCAGTTCGGCAACAGGGGCCAGCAGGAATGAGCAGTTCTTC.

In its sample, this clonotype was seen a few times. This chain uses TRBV14 with TRBJ2-5; D is ambiguous. The germline CDR1 and CDR2 sequences are SGHDN and FVKESK. The CDR3 is 15 amino acids. V was shortened by 1 base and J by 1 base, with 10 bases between the two germline ends. The chain's CDR3 is CASSQVQDLQETQYF. The CDR3 nucleotides read TGTGCCAGCAGCCAAGTCCAAGATCTCCAAGAGACCCAGTACTTC. Full variable domain (outside the CDR3, taken from reference TRBV14 and TRBJ2-5): EAGVTQFPSHSVIEKGQTVTLRCDPISGHDNLYWYRRVMGKEIKFLLHFVKESKQDESGMPNNRFLAERTGGTYSTLKVQPAELEDSGVYFCASSQVQDLQETQYFGPGTRLLVL.

The table lists this clonotype with many counts. This CDR3 is CASSPRSGSYNEQFF. In nucleotides, the CDR3 is TGTGCCAGCTCACCCCGATCAGGCTCCTACAATGAGCAGTTCTTC. This chain connects TRBV18 to TRBJ2-1; no definite D call. Trimming took off 3 bases at V and 0 bases at J, with 9 bases between the two ends. From germline, CDR1 is KGHSH and CDR2 LQKENI. The CDR3 loop spans 15 amino acids. Filled out from reference TRBV18 and TRBJ2-1, the complete variable domain reads NAGVMQNPRHLVRRRGQEARLRCSPMKGHSHVYWYRQLPEEGLKFMVYLQKENIIDESGMPKERFSAEFPKEGPSILRIQQVVRGDSAAYFCASSPRSGSYNEQFFGPGTRLTVL.

This clonotype was detected a few times. The CDR3 spells CASSQDLGAGLAKNIQYF. The DNA of the CDR3 is TGCGCCAGCAGCCAAGATTTGGGTGCGGGACTAGCCAAAAACATTCAGTACTTC. The chain carries TRBV4-3 and TRBJ2-4, with D possibly TRBD2 on 6 matching bases. Germline CDR1 is LGHNA and CDR2 is YSLEER. Trimming shortened V by 0 bases and J by 0 bases, and 15 bases separated the two germline ends. This CDR3 is built from 18 residues.

This clonotype has ten or more counts. The gene calls are TRBV9 and TRBJ2-7; 8 bases are a match to TRBD2. The germline V gene has CDR1 SGDLS and CDR2 YYNGEE. This CDR3 has 15 residues. Trimming cost V 0 bases and J 2 bases; bases outside gene matches: 4. The CDR3 region has the DNA TGTGCCAGCAGCGTAGGGTTTAGCGGGACCTACGAGCAGTACTTC. Its translation: CASSVGFSGTYEQYF.

V gene TRBV6-5 combines with J gene TRBJ2-5, with 7 bases fitting TRBD2. The CDR3 consists of 14 residues. Per the germline V gene, CDR1 is MNHEY and CDR2 is SVGAGI. The ends lost 2 bases at V and 5 bases at J; junction bases unmatched: 5. CDR3 bases: TGTGCCAGCAGTTACGGCGGGAGCGGGGAGACCCAGTACTTC. It specifies CASSYGGSGETQYF.

The chain is built from TRBV12-5 and TRBJ2-7; D is possibly TRBD1 (5 bases). V was shortened by 7 bases and J by 3 bases, with 19 bases between the two germline ends. Germline V gene data show CDR1 as LGHNT and CDR2 as FRNRAP. CDR3 length: 15 residues. CDR3 sequence reads: CASVLTARFNYEQYF. In nucleotides, the CDR3 is TGTGCTAGTGTCTTGACAGCTAGATTTAACTACGAGCAGTACTTC.